This T cell receptor (beta chain) was captured by sequencing in a study of vaccination effects on CD4 cells after COVID-19. The V and J ends lost 1 base and 2 bases respectively, with 12 bases between them. This CDR3 contains 15 residues. Germline V gene data show CDR1 as SGHDT and CDR2 as YYEEEE. This clone was seen a single time. What it recognizes is unknown. In the ViraFEST assay, antigen-specific CD4+ clonotypes were identified by expansion after peptide-pool stimulation. Cultured cells yielded isolated CD4+ T cells after 10 days. Infection dated between March and December 2020, before the Alpha, Beta and Delta variants reached the United States. Assay: immunoSEQ multiplex PCR; the TCRdb copy retains only in-frame clones and omits some. The repertoire has 20,000 to 30,000 clones, about 75% of them found once; the top ten carry 18%.

V and J are TRBV5-6 and TRBJ1-2; maybe TRBD1 (5 bases). This sample comprised CD4+ T cells from PBMCs cultured with SARS-CoV-2 spike peptides, obtained before COVID-19 vaccination. This TCR derives from a human donor who had a prior SARS-CoV-2 infection. Written as DNA, the CDR3 is TGTGCCAGCAGCTTGTATGGGGCCGCCAACTATGGCTACACCTTC. Its protein is CASSLYGAANYGYTF.